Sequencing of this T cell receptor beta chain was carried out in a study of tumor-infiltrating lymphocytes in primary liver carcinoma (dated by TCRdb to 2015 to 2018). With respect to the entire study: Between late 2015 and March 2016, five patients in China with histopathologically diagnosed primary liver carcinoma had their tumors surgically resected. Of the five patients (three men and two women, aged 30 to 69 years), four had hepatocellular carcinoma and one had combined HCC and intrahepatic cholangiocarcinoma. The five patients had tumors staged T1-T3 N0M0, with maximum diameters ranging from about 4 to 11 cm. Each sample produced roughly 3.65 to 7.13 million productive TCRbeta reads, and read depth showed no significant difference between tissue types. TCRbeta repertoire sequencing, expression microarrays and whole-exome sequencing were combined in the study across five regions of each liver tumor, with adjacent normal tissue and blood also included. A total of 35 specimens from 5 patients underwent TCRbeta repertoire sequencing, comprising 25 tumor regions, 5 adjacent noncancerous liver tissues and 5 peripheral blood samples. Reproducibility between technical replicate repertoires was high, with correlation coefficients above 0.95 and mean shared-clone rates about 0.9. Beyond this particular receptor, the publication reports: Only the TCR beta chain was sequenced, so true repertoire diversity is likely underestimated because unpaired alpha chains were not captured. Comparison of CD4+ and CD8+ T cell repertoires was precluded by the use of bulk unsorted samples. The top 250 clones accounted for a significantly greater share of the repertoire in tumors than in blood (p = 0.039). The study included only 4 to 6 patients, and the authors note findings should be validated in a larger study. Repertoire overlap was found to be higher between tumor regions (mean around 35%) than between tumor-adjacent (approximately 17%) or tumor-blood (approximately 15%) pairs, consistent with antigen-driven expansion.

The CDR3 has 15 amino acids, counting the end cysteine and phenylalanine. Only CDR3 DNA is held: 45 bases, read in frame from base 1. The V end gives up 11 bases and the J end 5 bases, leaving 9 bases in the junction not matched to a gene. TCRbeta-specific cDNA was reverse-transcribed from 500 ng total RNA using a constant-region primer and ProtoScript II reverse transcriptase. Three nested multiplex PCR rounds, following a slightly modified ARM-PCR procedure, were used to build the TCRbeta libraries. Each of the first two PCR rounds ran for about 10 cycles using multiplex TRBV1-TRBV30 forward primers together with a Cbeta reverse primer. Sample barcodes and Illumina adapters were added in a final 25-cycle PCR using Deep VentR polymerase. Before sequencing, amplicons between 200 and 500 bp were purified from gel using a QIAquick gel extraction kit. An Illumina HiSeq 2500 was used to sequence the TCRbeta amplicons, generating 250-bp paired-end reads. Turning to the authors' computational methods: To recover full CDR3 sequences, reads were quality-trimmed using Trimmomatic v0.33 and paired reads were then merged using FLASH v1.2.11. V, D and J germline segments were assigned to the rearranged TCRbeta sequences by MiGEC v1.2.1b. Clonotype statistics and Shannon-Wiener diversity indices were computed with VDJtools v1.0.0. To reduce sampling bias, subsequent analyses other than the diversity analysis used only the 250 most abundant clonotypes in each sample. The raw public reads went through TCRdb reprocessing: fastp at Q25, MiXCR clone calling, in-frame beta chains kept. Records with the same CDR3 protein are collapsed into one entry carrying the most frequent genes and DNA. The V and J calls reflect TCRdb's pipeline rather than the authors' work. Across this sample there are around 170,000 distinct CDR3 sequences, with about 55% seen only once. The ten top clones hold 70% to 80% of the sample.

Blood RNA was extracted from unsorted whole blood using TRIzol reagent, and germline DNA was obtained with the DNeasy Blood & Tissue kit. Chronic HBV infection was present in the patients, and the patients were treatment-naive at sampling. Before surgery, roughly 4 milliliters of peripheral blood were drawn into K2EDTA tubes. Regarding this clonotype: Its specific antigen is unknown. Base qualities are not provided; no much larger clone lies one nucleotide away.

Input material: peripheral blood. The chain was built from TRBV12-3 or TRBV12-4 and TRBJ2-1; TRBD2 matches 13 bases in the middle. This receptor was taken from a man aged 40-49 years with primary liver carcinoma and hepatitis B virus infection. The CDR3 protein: CAGALGLAGDNEQFF. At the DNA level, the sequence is TGTGCCGGCGCTTTAGGACTAGCGGGGGACAATGAGCAGTTCTTC.